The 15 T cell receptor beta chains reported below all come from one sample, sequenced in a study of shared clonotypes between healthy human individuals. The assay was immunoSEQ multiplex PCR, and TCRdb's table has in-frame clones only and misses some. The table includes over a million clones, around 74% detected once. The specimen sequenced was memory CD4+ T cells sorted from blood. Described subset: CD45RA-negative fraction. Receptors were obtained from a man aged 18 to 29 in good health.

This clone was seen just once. DNA of the CDR3: TGTGCCAGCAGTTACCCATCTAGCGGGGGGAAAGAGACCCAGTACTTC. Residues: CASSYPSSGGKETQYF. The rearrangement joins TRBV6-6 to TRBJ2-5; 11 nucleotides align to TRBD2. The CDR3 runs to 16 residues. The V segment lost 2 bases and the J segment 3 bases; nucleotides outside the gene matches: 5. Germline values: CDR1 MNHNY, CDR2 SVGAGI (reference sequence).

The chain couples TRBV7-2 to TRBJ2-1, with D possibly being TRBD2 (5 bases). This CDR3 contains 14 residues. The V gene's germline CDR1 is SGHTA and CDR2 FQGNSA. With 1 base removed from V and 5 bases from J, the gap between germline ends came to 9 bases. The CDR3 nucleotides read TGTGCCAGCAGCTTAGTTCACGGGAACAATGAGCAGTTCTTC. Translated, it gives CASSLVHGNNEQFF.

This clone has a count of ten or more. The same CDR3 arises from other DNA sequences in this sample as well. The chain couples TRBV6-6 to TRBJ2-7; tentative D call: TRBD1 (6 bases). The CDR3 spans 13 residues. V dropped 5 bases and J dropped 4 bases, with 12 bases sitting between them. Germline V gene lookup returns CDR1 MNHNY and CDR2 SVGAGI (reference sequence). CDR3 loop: CASSPLQGYEQYF. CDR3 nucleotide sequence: TGTGCCAGCAGTCCCTTACAGGGTTACGAGCAGTACTTC.

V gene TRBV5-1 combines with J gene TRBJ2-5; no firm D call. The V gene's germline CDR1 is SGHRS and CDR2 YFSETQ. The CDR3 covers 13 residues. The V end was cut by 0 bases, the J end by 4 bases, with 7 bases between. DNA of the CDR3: TGCGCCAGCAGCTTGGCCTGGGGAGAGACCCAGTACTTC. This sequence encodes CASSLAWGETQYF.

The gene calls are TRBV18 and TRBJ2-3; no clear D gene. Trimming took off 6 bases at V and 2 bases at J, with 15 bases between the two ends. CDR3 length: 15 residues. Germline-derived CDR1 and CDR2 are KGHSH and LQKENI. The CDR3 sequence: CASSTTPQSTDTQYF. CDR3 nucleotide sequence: TGTGCCAGCTCTACCACTCCCCAGTCCACAGATACGCAGTATTTT.

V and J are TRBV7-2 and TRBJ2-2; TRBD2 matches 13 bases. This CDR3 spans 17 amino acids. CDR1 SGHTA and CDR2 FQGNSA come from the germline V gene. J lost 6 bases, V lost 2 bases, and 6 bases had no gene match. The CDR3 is CASSLQTSGRASGELFF. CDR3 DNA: TGTGCCAGCAGCTTACAAACTAGCGGGAGGGCCTCCGGGGAGCTGTTTTTT.

The CDR3 region has the DNA TGTGCCAGCAGCCAGGACTGGCAGGGGGCTAGGGAGACCCAGTACTTC. It yields the protein CASSQDWQGARETQYF. The chain links TRBV7-2 to TRBJ2-5, with TRBD1 identical over 8 bases. J gave up 5 bases and V 5 bases, and 13 bases lay outside the gene matches. Looked up from germline, CDR1 is SGHTA and CDR2 is FQGNSA. The CDR3 totals 16 residues. Combining the CDR3 with reference TRBV7-2 and TRBJ2-5 gives the whole variable domain GAGVSQSPSNKVTEKGKDVELRCDPISGHTALYWYRQSLGQGLEFLIYFQGNSAPDKSGLPSDRFSAERTGGSVSTLTIQRTQQEDSAVYLCASSQDWQGARETQYFGPGTRLLVL.

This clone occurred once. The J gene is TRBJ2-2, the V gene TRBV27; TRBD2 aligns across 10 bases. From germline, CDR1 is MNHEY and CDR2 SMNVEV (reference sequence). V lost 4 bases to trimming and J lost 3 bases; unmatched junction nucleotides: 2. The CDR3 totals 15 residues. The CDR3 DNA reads TGTGCCAGCAGTTCTCTAGCGGGAGACACCGGGGAGCTGTTTTTT. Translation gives CASSSLAGDTGELFF.

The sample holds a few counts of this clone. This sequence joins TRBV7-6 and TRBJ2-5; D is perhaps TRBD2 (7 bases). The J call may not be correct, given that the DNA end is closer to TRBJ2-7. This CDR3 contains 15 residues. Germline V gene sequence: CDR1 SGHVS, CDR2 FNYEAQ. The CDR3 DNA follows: TGTGCCAGCAGCTTCTGGGGGGGCCGTTGGAACGAGCAGTACTTC. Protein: CASSFWGGRWNEQYF.

CDR3 coding DNA: TGTGCCAGCAGTTACGCCCTAGGCGGCGGCTACGAGCAGTACTTC. Protein product: CASSYALGGGYEQYF. This chain joins TRBV6-5 and TRBJ2-7; D ambiguous. The CDR3 consists of 15 residues. Trimming pared 2 bases from V and 3 bases from J, leaving 14 bases between. The germline V gene has CDR1 MNHEY and CDR2 SVGAGI.

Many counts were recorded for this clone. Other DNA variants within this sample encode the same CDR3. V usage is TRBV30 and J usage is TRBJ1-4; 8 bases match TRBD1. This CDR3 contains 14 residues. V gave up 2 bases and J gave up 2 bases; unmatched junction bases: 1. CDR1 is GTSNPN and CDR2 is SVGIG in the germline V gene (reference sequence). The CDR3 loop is CAWSRQGTNEKLFF. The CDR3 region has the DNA TGTGCCTGGAGTAGACAGGGGACTAATGAAAAACTGTTTTTT.

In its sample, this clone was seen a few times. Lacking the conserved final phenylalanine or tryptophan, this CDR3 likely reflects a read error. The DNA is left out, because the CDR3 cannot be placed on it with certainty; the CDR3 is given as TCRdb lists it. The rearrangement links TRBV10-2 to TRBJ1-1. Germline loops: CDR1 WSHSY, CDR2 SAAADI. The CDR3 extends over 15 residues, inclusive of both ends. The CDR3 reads CASSESITIDKANWS.

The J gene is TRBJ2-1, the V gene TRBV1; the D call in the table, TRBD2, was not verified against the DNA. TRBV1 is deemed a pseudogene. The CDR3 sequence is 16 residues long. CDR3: CTPGLAGRVSYNEQFF. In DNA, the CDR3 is TGCACTCCGGGACTAGCGGGACGGGTGTCCTACAATGAGCAGTTCTTC.

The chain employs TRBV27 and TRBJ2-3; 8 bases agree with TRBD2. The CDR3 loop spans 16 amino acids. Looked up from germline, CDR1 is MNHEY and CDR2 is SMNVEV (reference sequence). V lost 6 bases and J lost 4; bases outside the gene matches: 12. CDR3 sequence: CASSPAGTSKADTQYF. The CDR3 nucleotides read TGTGCCAGCAGCCCGGCCGGGACTAGTAAGGCAGATACGCAGTATTTT.

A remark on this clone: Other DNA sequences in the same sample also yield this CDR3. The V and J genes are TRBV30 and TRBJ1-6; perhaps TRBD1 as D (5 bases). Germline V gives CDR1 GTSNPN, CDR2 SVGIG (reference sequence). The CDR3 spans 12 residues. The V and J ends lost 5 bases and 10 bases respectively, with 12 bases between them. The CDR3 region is CAWRGNGSPLHF. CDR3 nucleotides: TGTGCCTGGCGGGGGAATGGGTCACCCCTCCACTTT.